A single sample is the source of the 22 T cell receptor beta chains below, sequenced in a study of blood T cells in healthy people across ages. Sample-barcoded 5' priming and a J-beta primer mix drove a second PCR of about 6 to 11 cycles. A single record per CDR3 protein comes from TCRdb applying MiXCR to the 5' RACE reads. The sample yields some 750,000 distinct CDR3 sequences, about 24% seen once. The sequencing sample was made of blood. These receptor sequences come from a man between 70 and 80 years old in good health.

In DNA, the CDR3 is TGTGCCAGCTCACCGTCGGGTAGGATATACGAGCAGTACGTC. Its protein product is CASSPSGRIYEQYV. The chain has TRBV18 and TRBJ2-7; D gene uncertain. There are 14 residues in the CDR3. V shed 3 bases and J shed 4 bases, with 13 bases lying between them. CDR1 and CDR2 (germline): KGHSH, LQKENI.

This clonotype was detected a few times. The CDR3 sequence: CASSFSGNRNTEAFF. Here the CDR3 DNA reads TGTGCCAGCTCATTCTCGGGGAATCGGAACACTGAAGCTTTCTTT. The V gene is TRBV18, the J gene TRBJ1-1; no definite D call. CDR1 and CDR2 from the germline V gene are KGHSH and LQKENI. V was clipped by 5 bases and J by 1 base, with 14 bases between them. This CDR3 is 15 amino acids long.

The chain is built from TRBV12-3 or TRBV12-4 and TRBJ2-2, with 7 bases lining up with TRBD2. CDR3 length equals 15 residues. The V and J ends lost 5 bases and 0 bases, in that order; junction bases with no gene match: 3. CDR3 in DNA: TGTGCCAGCAGTCCGGGACTACCGAACACCGGGGAGCTGTTTTTT. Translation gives CASSPGLPNTGELFF.

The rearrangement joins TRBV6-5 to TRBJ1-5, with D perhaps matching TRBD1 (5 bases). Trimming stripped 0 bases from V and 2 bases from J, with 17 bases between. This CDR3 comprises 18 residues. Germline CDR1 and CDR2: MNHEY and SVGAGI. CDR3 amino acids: CASSYSTPHRGGNQPQHF. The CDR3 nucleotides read TGTGCCAGCAGTTACTCGACGCCTCACAGAGGGGGCAATCAGCCCCAGCATTTT.

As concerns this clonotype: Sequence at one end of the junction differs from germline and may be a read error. DNA for the CDR3: TGCGCCAGCAGCCTCGGGACAGGGGGAAACACTGAAGCTCTCTTT. Translating it yields CASSLGTGGNTEALF. The gene calls are TRBV5-1 and TRBJ1-1; TRBD1 matches at 11 bases. The CDR3 is 15 residues long. Germline assignment: CDR1 SGHRS and CDR2 YFSETQ. Based on the CDR3 plus reference TRBV5-1 and TRBJ1-1, the full variable domain is KAGVTQTPRYLIKTRGQQVTLSCSPISGHRSVSWYQQTPGQGLQFLFEYFSETQRNKGNFPGRFSGRQFSNSRSEMNVSTLELGDSALYLCASSLGTGGNTEALFGQGTRLTVV.

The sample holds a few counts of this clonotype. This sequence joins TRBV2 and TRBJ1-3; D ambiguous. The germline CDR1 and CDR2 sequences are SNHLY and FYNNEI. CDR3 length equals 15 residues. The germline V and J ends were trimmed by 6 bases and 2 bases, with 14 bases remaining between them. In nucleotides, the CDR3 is TGTGCCAGCAGGGCCCTGGGGAATCCTGGAAACACCATATATTTT. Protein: CASRALGNPGNTIYF.

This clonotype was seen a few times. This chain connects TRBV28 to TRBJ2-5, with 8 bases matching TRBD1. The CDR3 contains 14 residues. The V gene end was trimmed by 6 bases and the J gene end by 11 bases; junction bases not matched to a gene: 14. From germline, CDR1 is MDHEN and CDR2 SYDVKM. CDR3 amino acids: CASRNPGQVLEQYF. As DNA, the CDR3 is TGTGCCAGCAGGAACCCGGGACAGGTCTTGGAGCAGTACTTC.

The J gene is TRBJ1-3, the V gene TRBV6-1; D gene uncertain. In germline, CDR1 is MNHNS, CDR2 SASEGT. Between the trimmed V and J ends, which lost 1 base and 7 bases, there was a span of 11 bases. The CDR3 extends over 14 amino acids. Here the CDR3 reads CASSEGARSNTIYF. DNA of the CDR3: TGTGCCAGCAGTGAAGGGGCCAGGTCGAACACCATATATTTT.

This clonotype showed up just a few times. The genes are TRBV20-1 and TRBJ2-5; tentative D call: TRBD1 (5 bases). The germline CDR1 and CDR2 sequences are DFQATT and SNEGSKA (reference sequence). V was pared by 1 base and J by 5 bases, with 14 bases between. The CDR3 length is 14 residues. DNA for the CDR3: TGCAGTGCTAGAGTTGAAGGGGCTCGGGAGACCCAGTACTTC. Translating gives CSARVEGARETQYF.

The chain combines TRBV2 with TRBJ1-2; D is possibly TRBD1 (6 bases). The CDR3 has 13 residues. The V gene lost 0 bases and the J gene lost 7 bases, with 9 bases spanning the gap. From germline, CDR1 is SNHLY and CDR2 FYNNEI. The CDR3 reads CASSEARGLGYTF. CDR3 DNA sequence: TGTGCCAGCAGTGAAGCGCGGGGGCTTGGCTACACCTTC.

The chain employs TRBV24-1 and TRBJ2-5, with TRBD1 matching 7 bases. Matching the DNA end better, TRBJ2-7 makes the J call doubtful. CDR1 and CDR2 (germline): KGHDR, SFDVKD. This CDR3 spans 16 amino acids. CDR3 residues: CATSDSDRVTLHEQYF. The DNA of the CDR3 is TGTGCCACCAGTGACTCCGACAGGGTGACGCTCCACGAGCAGTACTTC.

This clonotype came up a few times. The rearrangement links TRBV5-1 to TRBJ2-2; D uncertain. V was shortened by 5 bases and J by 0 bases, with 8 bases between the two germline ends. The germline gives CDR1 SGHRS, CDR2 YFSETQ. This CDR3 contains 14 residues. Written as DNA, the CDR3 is TGCGCCAGCAGGCTCCGCTCGAACACCGGGGAGCTGTTTTTT. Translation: CASRLRSNTGELFF.

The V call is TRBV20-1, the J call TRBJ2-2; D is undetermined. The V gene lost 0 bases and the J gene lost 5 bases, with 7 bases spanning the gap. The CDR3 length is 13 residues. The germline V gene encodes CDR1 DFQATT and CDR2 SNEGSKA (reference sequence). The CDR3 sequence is CSARDPGTGELFF. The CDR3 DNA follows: TGCAGTGCTAGAGATCCAGGAACCGGGGAGCTGTTTTTT.

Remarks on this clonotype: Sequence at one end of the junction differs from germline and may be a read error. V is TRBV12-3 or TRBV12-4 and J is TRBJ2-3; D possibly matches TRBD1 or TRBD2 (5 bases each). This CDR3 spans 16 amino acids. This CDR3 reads CASRPPGPQITDMQYF. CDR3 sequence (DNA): TGTGCCAGCAGACCCCCGGGACCTCAGATCACAGATATGCAGTATTTT.

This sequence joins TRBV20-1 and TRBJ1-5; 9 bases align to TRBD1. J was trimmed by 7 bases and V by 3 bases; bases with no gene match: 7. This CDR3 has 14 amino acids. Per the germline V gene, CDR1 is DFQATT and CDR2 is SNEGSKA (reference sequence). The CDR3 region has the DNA TGCAGTGCTAGGCAACAGGGGGCTGGGCAGCCCCAGCATTTT. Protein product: CSARQQGAGQPQHF.

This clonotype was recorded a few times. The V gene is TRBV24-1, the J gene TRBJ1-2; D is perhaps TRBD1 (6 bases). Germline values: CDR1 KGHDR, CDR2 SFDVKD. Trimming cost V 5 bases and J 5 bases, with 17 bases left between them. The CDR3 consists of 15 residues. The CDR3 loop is CATSGGVDSLYGYTF. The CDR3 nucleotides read TGTGCCACCAGTGGTGGAGTGGACAGTTTATATGGCTACACCTTC.

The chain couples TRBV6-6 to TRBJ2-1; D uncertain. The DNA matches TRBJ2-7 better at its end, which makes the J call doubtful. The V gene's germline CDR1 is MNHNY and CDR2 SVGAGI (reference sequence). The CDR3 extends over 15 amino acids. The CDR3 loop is CASSDPSYSSYEQYV. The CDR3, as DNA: TGTGCCAGCAGTGACCCCTCTTATAGCTCCTACGAGCAGTACGTC.

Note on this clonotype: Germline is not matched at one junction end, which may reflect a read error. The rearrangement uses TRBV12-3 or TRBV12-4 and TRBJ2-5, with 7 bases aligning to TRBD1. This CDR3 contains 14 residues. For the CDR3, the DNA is TGTGCCAGCAGTTTAGTAGGGAGACAGGGTCGTAAGTTCTTC. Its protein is CASSLVGRQGRKFF.

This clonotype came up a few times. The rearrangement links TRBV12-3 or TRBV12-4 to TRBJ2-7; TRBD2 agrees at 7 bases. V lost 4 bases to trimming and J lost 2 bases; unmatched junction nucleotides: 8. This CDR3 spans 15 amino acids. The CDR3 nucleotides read TGTGCCAGCAGTTCTTGGGGCGGGGGAACCTACGAGCAGTACTTC. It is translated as CASSSWGGGTYEQYF.

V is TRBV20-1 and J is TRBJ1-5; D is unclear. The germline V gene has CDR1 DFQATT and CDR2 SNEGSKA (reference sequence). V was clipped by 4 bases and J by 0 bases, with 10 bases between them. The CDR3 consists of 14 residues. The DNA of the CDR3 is TGCAGTGCTAAGACCCACAATAGCAATCAGCCCCAGCATTTT. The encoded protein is CSAKTHNSNQPQHF.

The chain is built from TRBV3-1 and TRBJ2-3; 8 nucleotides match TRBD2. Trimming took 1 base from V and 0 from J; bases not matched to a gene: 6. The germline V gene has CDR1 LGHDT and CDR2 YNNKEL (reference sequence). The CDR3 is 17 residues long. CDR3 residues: CASSQVGAGASTDTQYF. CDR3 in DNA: TGTGCCAGCAGCCAAGTGGGAGCGGGGGCTAGCACAGATACGCAGTATTTT.

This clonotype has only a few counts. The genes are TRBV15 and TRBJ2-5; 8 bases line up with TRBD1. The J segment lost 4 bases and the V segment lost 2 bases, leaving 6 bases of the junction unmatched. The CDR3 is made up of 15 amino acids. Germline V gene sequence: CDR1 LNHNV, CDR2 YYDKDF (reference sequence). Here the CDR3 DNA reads TGTGCCACCAGCAGACAGCCCGGGACAGGAGAGACCCAGTACTTC. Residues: CATSRQPGTGETQYF.